This entry concerns a single T cell receptor beta chain. This sample is part of a study of early T cells in non-severe SARS-CoV-2 infection. In the study overall: Bulk RNA taken from unsorted whole blood was sequenced, leaving chains unpaired.

Unique molecular identifiers were added to individual cDNA molecules. MiXCR was run by TCRdb on the 5' RACE reads, yielding one entry per CDR3 protein. The sample lists 100,000 to 120,000 distinct CDR3 sequences, about an eighth seen once, with around 3.1% in the top ten. V lost 4 bases to trimming and J lost 4 bases, with 7 bases between them. This CDR3 is 13 amino acids long. The germline V gene encodes CDR1 SNHLY and CDR2 FYNNEI. The sequence came from an adult who was a healthcare worker with PCR-confirmed SARS-CoV-2 infection or an uninfected control (not recorded which). The rearrangement joins TRBV2 to TRBJ2-2; D uncertain. Sequencing was performed on whole blood. CDR3 DNA: TGTGCCAGCAGTGGGAGTGCCACCGGGGAGCTGTTTTTT. As protein: CASSGSATGELFF.